This is a list of T cell receptor beta chains from one sample in a study of glioma-infiltrating T cells after dendritic cell vaccination. TCRdb's table, derived via immunoSEQ multiplex PCR, lists solely in-frame clones and lacks some. Counted here are about 87,000 clones, roughly four fifths occurring once; the ten biggest clones make up under 7%. The input for sequencing was blood, taken after dendritic cell vaccination. The receptors derive from a human donor with glioblastoma. Both conserved end residues are part of each CDR3. A D gene is named only where the DNA matches it firmly. Clone size, where shown, is once, few, many, or a class for clones that have expanded.

V	size	length	J	D	DNA	CDR3
TRBV4-1	.	17	TRBJ1-5	.	TGCGCCAGCAGCCAAGATCCTGACACCTCGGGCAATCAGCCCCAGCATTTT	CASSQDPDTSGNQPQHF
TRBV7-6	.	17	TRBJ1-1	.	TGTGCCAGCAGCTTAGATCCGGGTCTACGTCCGGGGACTGAAGCTTTCTTT	CASSLDPGLRPGTEAFF
TRBV7-3	.	16	TRBJ2-3	TRBD2	TGTGCCAGCAGCTTAACGCGGGGGGACGACACAGATACGCAGTATTTT	CASSLTRGDDTDTQYF
TRBV5-1	.	16	TRBJ2-3	TRBD1	TGCGCCAGCAGCGCCGGGACAGGACGTAACACAGATACGCAGTATTTT	CASSAGTGRNTDTQYF
TRBV7-2	.	15	TRBJ2-1	TRBD1	TGTGCCAGCAGCCCCACCGGGACAGGGGGTCTTGAGCAGTTCTTC	CASSPTGTGGLEQFF
TRBV6-1	.	15	TRBJ1-5	.	TGTGCCAGCAGGAGCGGGGGGTTTAGCAATCAGCCCCAGCATTTT	CASRSGGFSNQPQHF
TRBV30	.	13	TRBJ1-2	TRBD1	TGTGCCTGGAGCGGACAGGGAGGGGGTGGCTACACCTTC	CAWSGQGGGGYTF
TRBV4-3	.	16	TRBJ1-1	TRBD1	TGCGCCAGCAGCCAGGACGCAGGGGGTTTAAGCACTGAAGCTTTCTTT	CASSQDAGGLSTEAFF
TRBV7-2	.	13	TRBJ1-2	TRBD1	TGTGCCAGCAGCCCAGGGACAGGCTATGGCTACACCTTC	CASSPGTGYGYTF
TRBV7-2	.	13	TRBJ2-7	.	TGTGCCAGCAGCCGCGGCCACTTCTACGAGCAGTACTTC	CASSRGHFYEQYF
TRBV28	.	16	TRBJ2-3	.	TGTGCCAGCAGTTCCCCAGGAGGCCCAAGCACAGATACGCAGTATTTT	CASSSPGGPSTDTQYF
TRBV5-5	few	14	TRBJ1-3	.	TGTGCCAGCAGCTTGGATCTATCTGGAAACACCATATATTTT	CASSLDLSGNTIYF
TRBV5-4	.	14	TRBJ2-7	.	TGTGCCTCTCGTGGGGGGGGACAGGACTACGAGCAGTACTTC	CASRGGGQDYEQYF
TRBV2	.	14	TRBJ2-5	.	TGTGCCAGCCAGCAATATAACAGGGAAGAGACCCAGTACTTC	CASQQYNREETQYF
TRBV7-2	.	15	TRBJ2-1	TRBD2	TGTGCCAGCAGCTTAGAGAGGACTAGCCTCCATGAGCAGTTCTTC	CASSLERTSLHEQFF
TRBV6-6	.	13	TRBJ2-7	TRBD1	TGTGCCAGCAGCTATACAGGGGGAGGCGAGCAGTACTTC	CASSYTGGGEQYF
TRBV7-9	.	14	TRBJ1-4	TRBD1	TGTGCCAGCAGATCCGGGACAGGGAATGAAAAACTGTTTTTT	CASRSGTGNEKLFF
TRBV29-1	.	13	TRBJ2-5	.	TGCAGCGTTCTGGACAGCTTCCAAGAGACCCAGTACTTC	CSVLDSFQETQYF
TRBV6-1	.	13	TRBJ1-1	TRBD1	TGTGCCAGCAGGGTCGGGACAGTCACTGAAGCTTTCTTT	CASRVGTVTEAFF
TRBV6-5	.	14	TRBJ2-7	.	TGTGCCAGCAGGCGGGGCTTATCGTCCTACGAGCAGTACTTC	CASRRGLSSYEQYF
TRBV2	.	14	TRBJ1-3	.	TGTGCCAGCAGTCGGGCAGGGGCTGGAAACACCATATATTTT	CASSRAGAGNTIYF
TRBV5-1	.	15	TRBJ1-2	TRBD1	TGCGCCAGCAGCTTGGTGGCGACAGGGTACTATGGCTACACCTTC	CASSLVATGYYGYTF
TRBV5-1	few	16	TRBJ1-1	.	TGCGCCAGCAGCTTGGGGGTATCTACAGGGAGCACTGAAGCTTTCTTT	CASSLGVSTGSTEAFF
TRBV9	.	16	TRBJ2-7	TRBD2	TGTGCCAGCAGCGCCGGGGGGGGGATAGTACCCTACGAGCAGTACTTC	CASSAGGGIVPYEQYF
TRBV5-1	.	14	TRBJ1-1	.	TGCGCCAGCAGCTTGGCGGGGATGAACACTGAAGCTTTCTTT	CASSLAGMNTEAFF
TRBV6-1	few	17	TRBJ1-4	.	TGTGCCAGCAGTGGCAGTGCGGGGGTCGCAACTAATGAAAAACTGTTTTTT	CASSGSAGVATNEKLFF
TRBV6-5	.	16	TRBJ2-7	.	TGTGCCAGCAGTTACCAGAGAGGCGGGCGCACCTACGAGCAGTACTTC	CASSYQRGGRTYEQYF
TRBV2	.	13	TRBJ1-6	TRBD1	TGTGCCAGCAGTGAGACAGGGAGCTCACCCCTCCACTTT	CASSETGSSPLHF
TRBV27	.	14	TRBJ1-6	TRBD1	TGTGCCAGCAGTTTCCTTGGACAGGGTTTTCCCCTCCACTTT	CASSFLGQGFPLHF
TRBV6-6	few	14	TRBJ2-1	.	TGTGCCAGCAGGGGGCAGAGCTCCTACAATGAGCAGTTCTTC	CASRGQSSYNEQFF
TRBV4-1	.	14	TRBJ1-4	.	TGCGCCAGCAGCCAAGGACTGGGTAATGAAAAACTGTTTTTT	CASSQGLGNEKLFF
TRBV7-9	once	15	TRBJ2-3	TRBD2	TGTGCCAGCAGCTCGGGACTAGGCAGCACAGATACGCAGTATTTT	CASSSGLGSTDTQYF
TRBV6-1	.	15	TRBJ1-2	TRBD1	TGTGCCAGCCGCCCCGGGACAGGGGTCGGGGATGGCTACACCTTC	CASRPGTGVGDGYTF
TRBV30	.	11	TRBJ2-7	.	TGTGCCTGGAAAGGGGACTACGAGCAGTACTTC	CAWKGDYEQYF
TRBV6-1	.	11	TRBJ2-5	.	TGTGCCAGCAGTGAGGGGACTCAGCAGTACTTC	CASSEGTQQYF
TRBV4-1	.	14	TRBJ2-1	TRBD1	TGCGCCAGCAGTCAGAGGGACAGAGAAAATGAGCAGTTCTTC	CASSQRDRENEQFF
TRBV19	.	16	TRBJ2-1	TRBD2	TGTGCCAGTAGGAGGGCTAGCGGGGACTCCTACAATGAGCAGTTCTTC	CASRRASGDSYNEQFF
TRBV30	.	15	TRBJ1-3	.	TGTGCCTGGAGTGGAGAGGGAATCTCTGGAAACACCATATATTTT	CAWSGEGISGNTIYF
TRBV7-2	.	12	TRBJ1-2	TRBD1	TGTGCCAGCAGCCGGGACAGTTATGGCTACACCTTC	CASSRDSYGYTF
TRBV30	once	14	TRBJ2-2	TRBD2	TGTGCCTGGAGTAGGCTAGCGGGGACCGGGGAGCTGTTTTTT	CAWSRLAGTGELFF
TRBV5-1	.	15	TRBJ1-2	.	TGCGCCAGCAGCTTGAGTCCAGGAGGGGAGAATGGCTACACCTTC	CASSLSPGGENGYTF
TRBV6-1	few	13	TRBJ1-2	.	TGTGCCATCAGCTCCGGTTTGGACTATGGCTACACCTTC	CAISSGLDYGYTF
TRBV2	.	15	TRBJ1-1	TRBD1	TGTGCCAGCGGGGACTACAGGGGGCTCGACACTGAAGCTTTCTTT	CASGDYRGLDTEAFF
TRBV6-5	.	14	TRBJ1-3	.	TGTGCCAGCAGACAACAGGGCTCTGGAAACACCATATATTTT	CASRQQGSGNTIYF
TRBV5-4	.	15	TRBJ1-1	.	TGTGCCAGCAGCTCTAAGGGGAGGGAGAACACTGAAGCTTTCTTT	CASSSKGRENTEAFF
TRBV2	.	14	TRBJ1-1	TRBD1	TGTGCCAGCAGTCGACAGGGGGTGTTCACTGAAGCTTTCTTT	CASSRQGVFTEAFF
TRBV20-1	.	11	TRBJ1-1	TRBD1	TGCAGTGCTCAAGACAGGGAAAGAGCTTTCTTT	CSAQDRERAFF
TRBV13	.	16	TRBJ2-5	TRBD2	TGTGCCAGCAGCTTAGGAGCGGGGGGCGGAGGGGAGACCCAGTACTTC	CASSLGAGGGGETQYF
TRBV6-5	few	16	TRBJ2-3	TRBD2	TGTGCCAGCAGTTATAGCGGGGGCCTGTACACAGATACGCAGTATTTT	CASSYSGGLYTDTQYF
TRBV27	.	15	TRBJ2-7	.	TGTGCCAGCAGTTTATCTGGGGGCCGCTCCTACGAGCAGTACTTC	CASSLSGGRSYEQYF
TRBV5-1	.	14	TRBJ2-1	.	TGCGCCAGCAGCTCCCGCGAGAGTCAGGGTGAGCAGTTCTTC	CASSSRESQGEQFF
TRBV30	.	13	TRBJ1-3	.	TGTGCCTGGAGTCGGGGATTTGGAAACACCATATATTTT	CAWSRGFGNTIYF
TRBV5-6	.	15	TRBJ2-5	.	TGTGCCAGCAGCCCCCTATGGGGCGAAGGGGAGACCCAGTACTTC	CASSPLWGEGETQYF
TRBV6-1	.	14	TRBJ1-2	TRBD1	TGTGCCAGCAGTGGCAGGGGGTTGGTCTATGGCTACACCTTC	CASSGRGLVYGYTF
TRBV7-2	.	15	TRBJ1-2	.	TGTGCCAGCACCTTAGCGGTAACAGATAACTATGGCTACACCTTC	CASTLAVTDNYGYTF
TRBV19	.	15	TRBJ1-1	TRBD1	TGTGCCAGTAGTAAAAGACAGGGGTCGGCTAATGAAGCTTTCTTT	CASSKRQGSANEAFF
TRBV7-3	.	13	TRBJ2-5	.	TGTGCCAGCAGCTTAGGCGGGTGGGAGACCCAGTACTTC	CASSLGGWETQYF
TRBV7-8	.	13	TRBJ1-4	TRBD1	TGTGCCAGCAGCGGGGGGACAGCCGAAAAACTGTTTTTT	CASSGGTAEKLFF